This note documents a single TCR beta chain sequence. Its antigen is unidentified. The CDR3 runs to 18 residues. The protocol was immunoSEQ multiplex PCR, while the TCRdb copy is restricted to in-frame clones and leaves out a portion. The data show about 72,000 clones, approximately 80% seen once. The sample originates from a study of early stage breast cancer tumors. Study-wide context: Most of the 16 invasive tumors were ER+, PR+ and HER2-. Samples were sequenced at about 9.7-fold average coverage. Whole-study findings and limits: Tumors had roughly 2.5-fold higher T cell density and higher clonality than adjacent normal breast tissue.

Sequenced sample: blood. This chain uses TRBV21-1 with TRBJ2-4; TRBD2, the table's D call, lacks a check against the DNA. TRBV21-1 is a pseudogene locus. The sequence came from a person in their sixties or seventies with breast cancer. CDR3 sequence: CASRTRGSPVGTKNIQYF. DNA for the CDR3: TGTGCCAGCAGGACCCGGGGGAGTCCTGTAGGGACCAAAAACATTCAGTACTTC.